This T cell receptor (beta chain) was captured by sequencing in a study of blood T cell repertoires in COVID-19. The CDR3 runs to 13 residues. Germline assignment: CDR1 SGHRS and CDR2 YFSETQ. V was shortened by 0 bases and J by 4 bases, with 6 bases between the two germline ends. Libraries were prepared by immunoSEQ multiplex PCR; TCRdb keeps only in-frame clonotypes and omits some of them. This repertoire shows 45,000 or so clones, over 65% found once; its top ten account for around 60%. This sequence joins TRBV5-1 and TRBJ2-3; the D gene is possibly TRBD2 (5 bases). The sample taken for sequencing was peripheral blood. The TCR was taken from an elderly man with acute or convalescent COVID-19. As DNA, the CDR3 is TGCGCCAGCAGCTTGGCCGGGGCAGATACGCAGTATTTT. As protein: CASSLAGADTQYF.